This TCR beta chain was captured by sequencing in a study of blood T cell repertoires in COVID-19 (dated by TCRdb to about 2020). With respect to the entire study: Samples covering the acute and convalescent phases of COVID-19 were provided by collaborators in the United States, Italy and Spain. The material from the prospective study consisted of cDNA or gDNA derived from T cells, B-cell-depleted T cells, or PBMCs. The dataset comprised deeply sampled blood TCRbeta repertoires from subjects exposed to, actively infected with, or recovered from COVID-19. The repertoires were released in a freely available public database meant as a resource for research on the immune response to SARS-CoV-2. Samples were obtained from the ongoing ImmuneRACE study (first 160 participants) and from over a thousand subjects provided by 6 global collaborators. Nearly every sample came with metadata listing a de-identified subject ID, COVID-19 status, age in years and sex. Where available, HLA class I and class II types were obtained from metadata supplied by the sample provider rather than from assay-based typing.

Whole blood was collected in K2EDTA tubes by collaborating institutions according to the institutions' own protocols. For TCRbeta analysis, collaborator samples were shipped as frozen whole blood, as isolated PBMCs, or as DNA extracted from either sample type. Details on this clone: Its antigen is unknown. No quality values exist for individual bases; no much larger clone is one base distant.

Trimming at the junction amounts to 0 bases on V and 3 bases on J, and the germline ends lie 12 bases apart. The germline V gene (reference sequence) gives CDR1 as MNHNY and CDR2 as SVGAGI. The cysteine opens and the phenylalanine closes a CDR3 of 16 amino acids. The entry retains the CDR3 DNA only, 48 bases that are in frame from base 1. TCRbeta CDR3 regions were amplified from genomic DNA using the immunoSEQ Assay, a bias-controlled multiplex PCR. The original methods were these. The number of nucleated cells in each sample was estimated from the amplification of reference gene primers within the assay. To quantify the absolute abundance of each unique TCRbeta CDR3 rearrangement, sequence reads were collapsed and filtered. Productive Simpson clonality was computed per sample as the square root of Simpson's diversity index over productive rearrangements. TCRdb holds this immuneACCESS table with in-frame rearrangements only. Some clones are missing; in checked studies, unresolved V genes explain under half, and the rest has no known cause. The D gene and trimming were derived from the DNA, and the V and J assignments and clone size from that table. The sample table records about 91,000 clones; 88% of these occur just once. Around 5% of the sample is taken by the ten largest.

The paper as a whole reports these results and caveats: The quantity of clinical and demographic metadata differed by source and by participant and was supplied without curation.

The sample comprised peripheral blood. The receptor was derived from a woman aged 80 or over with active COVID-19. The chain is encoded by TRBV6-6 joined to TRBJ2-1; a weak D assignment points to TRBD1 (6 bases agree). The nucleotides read TGTGCCAGCAGTTACTCCCGCCCGGGACACTACAATGAGCAGTTCTTC. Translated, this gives CASSYSRPGHYNEQFF.